The 15 T cell receptor beta chains reported below all come from one sample, sequenced in a study of human T cells and chemical hapten exposure. The library tagged each cDNA molecule with unique molecular identifiers. TCRdb independently ran MiXCR on the reads; one entry per CDR3 protein. The sample totals about 39 distinct CDR3 sequences. It was unfractionated whole blood from which total RNA was extracted. Sample: whole blood. All receptors derive from a human donor who had alopecia or was a healthy volunteer (not recorded which). Some clones in this sample may be carry-over from other donors' samples. This table probably holds off-target reads from a library built for another chain.

The chain combines TRBV5-1 with TRBJ2-6; perhaps TRBD1 as D (5 bases). CDR1 is SGHRS, CDR2 YFSETQ, per germline. With 2 bases removed from V and 1 base from J, the gap between germline ends came to 7 bases. The CDR3 consists of 15 residues. As DNA, the CDR3 is TGCGCCAGCAGCTTACAGGCGTCTGGGGCCAACGTCCTGACTTTC. It specifies CASSLQASGANVLTF.

The V call is TRBV28, the J call TRBJ1-6, with 10 bases that match TRBD1. This CDR3 is 14 amino acids long. V shed 3 bases and J 13 bases; nucleotides not matched to a gene: 6. CDR1 is MDHEN and CDR2 is SYDVKM in the germline V gene. CDR3 sequence: CASSLGTGAPPLHF. CDR3 bases: TGTGCCAGCAGTTTGGGGACAGGGGCACCTCCCCTCCACTTT.

V usage is TRBV2 and J usage is TRBJ2-3, with 8 bases fitting TRBD2. This CDR3 region has 15 residues. CDR1 and CDR2 from the germline V gene are SNHLY and FYNNEI. The V and J ends lost 6 bases and 4 bases, in that order; junction bases with no gene match: 9. The CDR3 here is CASSTRASGSDTQYF. The CDR3 nucleotides read TGTGCCAGCAGCACAAGGGCTAGCGGGTCAGATACGCAGTATTTT.

The rearrangement uses TRBV27 and TRBJ2-3; 10 nucleotides align to TRBD1. Germline values: CDR1 MNHEY, CDR2 SMNVEV (reference sequence). Trimming removed 5 bases from V and 4 bases from J; junction bases left unmatched: 15. The CDR3 runs 18 residues. The CDR3 is CASSPGQGVGRVADTQYF. The CDR3 bases are TGTGCCAGCAGTCCCGGACAGGGGGTAGGGCGAGTCGCAGATACGCAGTATTTT.

The chain uses TRBV9 and TRBJ2-5; D remains ambiguous. Germline V gives CDR1 SGDLS, CDR2 YYNGEE. The CDR3 totals 14 residues. Trimming removed 0 bases from V and 1 base from J, with 7 bases in between. As DNA, the CDR3 is TGTGCCAGCAGCGTAGGCCCCAGCCAAGAGACCCAGTACTTC. Protein sequence: CASSVGPSQETQYF.

In DNA, the CDR3 is TGTGCCAGCAGCCCTACTCGGGATACGCAGTATTTT. This codes for CASSPTRDTQYF. The chain is built from TRBV11-2 and TRBJ2-3; the D is unclear. This CDR3 region has 12 residues. Germline V CDR1 and CDR2: SGHAT, FQNNGV. V was shortened by 5 bases and J by 6 bases, with 9 bases between the two germline ends. Based on the CDR3 plus reference TRBV11-2 and TRBJ2-3, the full variable domain is EAGVAQSPRYKIIEKRQSVAFWCNPISGHATLYWYQQILGQGPKLLIQFQNNGVVDDSQLPKDRFSAERLKGVDSTLKIQPAKLEDSAVYLCASSPTRDTQYFGPGTRLTVL.

The chain has TRBV20-1 and TRBJ2-3; perhaps TRBD2 as D (6 bases). This CDR3 comprises 15 residues. V was pared by 3 bases and J by 0 bases, with 13 bases between. Germline CDR1 and CDR2: DFQATT and SNEGSKA (reference sequence). CDR3 nucleotide sequence: TGCAGTGCTAGCCTTAGCGGCTTTAGCACAGATACGCAGTATTTT. It translates to CSASLSGFSTDTQYF.

The J gene is TRBJ2-7, the V gene TRBV20-1, with 8 bases identical to TRBD2. This CDR3 spans 13 amino acids. The V gene end was trimmed by 2 bases and the J gene end by 3 bases; junction bases not matched to a gene: 3. Germline V gene data show CDR1 as DFQATT and CDR2 as SNEGSKA (reference sequence). The CDR3 nucleotides read TGCAGTGCTAGACCGGGGACTAGCTACGAGCAGTACTTC. Encoded protein: CSARPGTSYEQYF.

The rearrangement joins TRBV7-2 to TRBJ2-5; 10 bases map to TRBD1. Germline V gene data show CDR1 as SGHTA and CDR2 as FQGNSA. J was trimmed by 2 bases and V by 4 bases; bases with no gene match: 7. The CDR3 has 16 residues. This chain's CDR3 is CASSSTGGAAQETQYF. CDR3 in DNA: TGTGCCAGCAGCTCGACAGGGGGCGCCGCACAAGAGACCCAGTACTTC.

CDR3 residues: CASGGTEAFF. The CDR3 DNA sequence: TGTGCCAGCGGCGGAACTGAAGCTTTCTTT. The V gene is TRBV2, the J gene TRBJ1-1, with no clear D. The CDR3 spans 10 residues. V was shortened by 8 bases and J by 5 bases, with 6 bases between the two germline ends. CDR1 is SNHLY, CDR2 FYNNEI, per germline.

The rearrangement links TRBV11-2 to TRBJ1-2; 7 nucleotides agree with TRBD1. Germline V CDR1 and CDR2: SGHAT, FQNNGV. V shed 5 bases and J 14 bases; nucleotides not matched to a gene: 17. The CDR3 totals 14 residues. CDR3 nucleotide sequence: TGTGCCAGCAGCCCCTTAGGAGTGGACAGGATCGATACCTTC. Encoded protein: CASSPLGVDRIDTF.

This chain uses TRBV25-1 with TRBJ2-7; D call uncertain. The CDR3 runs to 13 residues. Deletions cut 3 bases from V and 1 base from J, with 7 bases between. Germline V gives CDR1 MGHDK, CDR2 SYGVNS. The CDR3 region has the DNA TGTGCCAGCAGTGACAGGAATTCCTACGAGCAGTACTTC. Protein sequence: CASSDRNSYEQYF.

The chain combines TRBV20-1 with TRBJ2-7, with TRBD1 identical over 11 bases. CDR3 length: 13 amino acids. CDR1 is DFQATT, CDR2 SNEGSKA, per germline (reference sequence). The V gene end was trimmed by 5 bases and the J gene end by 4 bases; junction bases not matched to a gene: 4. The CDR3 sequence: CSAPGQGGYEQYF. DNA of the CDR3: TGCAGTGCTCCGGGACAGGGGGGTTACGAGCAGTACTTC.

The V call is TRBV6-2 or TRBV6-3, the J call TRBJ2-7; D is ambiguous. CDR1 MNHEY and CDR2 SVGEGT come from the germline V gene. The CDR3 covers 12 residues. V was trimmed by 7 bases and J by 2 bases, leaving 9 bases between them. The CDR3 spells CASTDSPYEQYF. The CDR3 coding sequence is TGTGCCAGCACCGACTCCCCCTACGAGCAGTACTTC.

There are a few counts of this clonotype. J is TRBJ2-6 and V is TRBV30; possible D gene TRBD1, 5 bases. Germline V gives CDR1 GTSNPN, CDR2 SVGIG (reference sequence). The CDR3 length is 14 residues. V lost 5 bases and J 0 bases, leaving 8 bases between the germline ends. The chain's CDR3 is CAWGDSSGANVLTF. In nucleotides, the CDR3 is TGTGCCTGGGGTGACAGCTCTGGGGCCAACGTCCTGACTTTC.